This section outlines one T cell receptor (beta chain) sequence together with its context. The antigen this receptor binds is unknown. No much larger clone exists at a distance of one base, and base qualities are not known. This record comes from a study of cytomegalovirus exposure and HLA in healthy donors (dated by TCRdb to 2015 to 2018). About the study as a whole: An earlier analysis of several hundred of the donors reported 250 to 350 Gb of sequence data and roughly 100 million unique TCR beta sequences from about 179 million T cells. An early release covering roughly 600 HLA-typed donors comprised about 300 gigabases of sequencing data and around 80 million unique TCR sequences. Alongside the repertoire data, information on donor age, sex, ethnicity and CMV serostatus was compiled. HLA typing covered class I and class II loci at four-digit resolution. Because of strong linkage in the cohort, roughly five DR-DQ haplotypes were treated as single units for association and clustering. On average, approximately 250,000 unique TCR beta nucleotide sequences were sequenced per donor among a few hundred genotyped donors of the cohort, with roughly 19% of those sequences being non-productive. The genetic ancestry cluster associated with self-reported Caucasian donors included over 65% of the 398 genotyped donors. A later genetic analysis took genome-wide SNP genotypes for about 55% of the 666 donors and used that subset as a discovery cohort. The study aimed to test whether signatures of past pathogen exposure could be identified by cataloging public T cell receptors. High-throughput TCR immunosequencing, statistical association of individual TCRs with disease status, and machine learning were combined to predict cytomegalovirus infection status. A later analysis re-analyzed previously published TCR beta repertoires from 666 donors and added high-resolution HLA genotyping to study TCR occurrence patterns. The number of donors typed differed by locus, with 629-630 for A, B, C, DRB1 and DQB1, approximately 500 for DQA1, nearly 610 for DPA1, and some 440 for DPB1. The study used immunosequencing to profile the T cell repertoires of around 600 subjects and linked those repertoires to cytomegalovirus serostatus. Rather than drawing on any new phenotypic data, the later analysis identified candidate immune exposures from TCR beta sequences and the way those sequences occurred across donors. Every repertoire in the discovery cohort had been generated on one and the same sequencing platform. A separate validation cohort of over a hundred different subjects was used in addition to the 666-subject first cohort. To decide whether each TCR beta V gene segment behaved as functional or pseudogenic, an earlier analysis of some 540 of the donors relied on high-throughput TCR beta sequencing. Study-level results and caveats: V-gene and J-gene trimming of TCR beta chains was associated with a missense DCLRE1C variant in a later genetic analysis, and the association was replicated in an independent cohort. Compared with equally common non-associated chains, HLA-associated TCR beta chains in a later analysis were more clonally expanded and had lower generation probabilities. Because some donors lacked HLA typing at each locus, the association tests relied only on the typed subset. A cluster of highly shared sequence variants was judged likely to be a technical artifact of the sequencing pipeline. This cohort had only TCR beta chains sequenced, and the lack of alpha or paired-chain data limited which features could be detected. The classifier was reported to diagnose cytomegalovirus status with high specificity and sensitivity in both the original and validation cohorts. According to the authors, the approach could potentially be generalized to other disease states and immunological phenotypes. According to a later analysis, most CMV-associated TCR beta chains appeared to be HLA-restricted, and the HLA associations seemed to be driven largely by CMV exposure. Across donors, most TCR sequences were observed very rarely, whereas some public TCRs were present in many individuals. In the study, 150 to 200 TCR beta chains were listed as associated with cytomegalovirus. In an earlier analysis of some 500 of the donors, most TCR beta V segments appeared in productive rearrangements about 87% or about 30% of the time, broadly matching IMGT annotations. Because counts were too low, roughly 16 rarely observed V segments, including chromosome 9 orphons, were excluded from the earlier analysis of 587 of the donors. Correlated functional status among segregating V segments might be attributable to linkage disequilibrium, but an unknown experimental factor could not be ruled out. A later analysis found that TCR association rates varied across HLA loci, with DRB1 alleles showing the most associated TCRs and HLA-C alleles the fewest. The presence/absence analyses assumed that sequencing depth was roughly uniform across donors, and that assumption may not be true. In vitro tests confirmed that a few of the cytomegalovirus-associated TCR beta chains recognize cytomegalovirus antigens. A further reported finding was that TCR beta sequences accurately predicted the HLA-A and HLA-B alleles for most subjects in the first cohort. The only immune exposure information available for the cohort was CMV serostatus. Strong co-occurrence of HLA alleles, especially DR and DQ, made assigning TCR associations to individual alleles difficult. According to a later genetic analysis, donors in an Asian-associated ancestry cluster had fewer N-insertions in productive TCRs than the approximately 610-donor mean. Several of the top co-occurrence clusters appeared to be linked to parvovirus B19, influenza, CMV and Epstein-Barr virus, according to a later analysis. Because the 87-base-pair reads could not distinguish some IMGT-functional V segments, including TRBV6-2 and TRBV6-3, those segments were excluded. At a false discovery rate of 0.05, a later analysis linked roughly 17,000 TCR beta sequences to specific HLA alleles.

Library method: the immunoSEQ multiplex PCR assay. The multiplex PCR relied on a mix of 60 forward primers for TCR Vbeta segments and 13 reverse primers for TCR Jbeta segments. Amplification of the CDR3 region of rearranged TCR beta genes was performed with a multiplex PCR assay on genomic DNA. On the Illumina HiSeq System, the amplified TCR beta libraries were sequenced as 87-base-pair reads. The authors' analysis ran thus. Across the 500 to 750 repertoires, a later analysis counted tens of millions of unique TCR beta chains, 9.5 million to 12 million of which were shared by at least two donors. To remove PCR and sequencing errors, raw reads were error-corrected and collapsed into unique sequences using a nearest-neighbor algorithm that merged closely related sequences. CDR3 sequences were aligned to IMGT reference sequences to assign V, D and J gene segments. For a sequence to be retained, a match of at least six nucleotides was required to both a V gene segment and a J gene segment. A rearrangement was called productive if the CDR3 had no stop codons and remained in frame with V and J, and every other rearrangement was called non-productive. CDR3 was defined according to IMGT convention as the region running from the second conserved V-encoded cysteine to the conserved J-encoded phenylalanine. In an earlier analysis of roughly 580 of the donors, sequences lacking an unambiguous match to a single V gene segment were excluded. In an earlier analysis of 587 of the donors, V segments were called functional above 56.7% productive rearrangements and were called segregating when the between-donor standard deviation exceeded 5%. To diagnose cytomegalovirus status from the catalog of TCR beta chain sequences, a statistical classification framework was built. V and J gene assignment, in a later analysis, came from comparing TCR nucleotide sequences with IMGT/GENE-DB human TR gene sequences. Using the TCRdist pipeline, a later analysis assigned CDR3 sequences along with most-parsimonious VDJ recombination scenarios. A later analysis defined each TCR beta chain by its CDR3 amino acid sequence plus V-gene family, and excluded reads lacking a unique V-gene family. To address suspected cross-contamination and a sequencing artifact, a later analysis removed 450 to 700 highly shared, low-generation-probability nucleotide sequences. In a later analysis, a clonal expansion index for each public chain was calculated from normalized within-repertoire ranks of inferred template counts. A later analysis computed generation probabilities with a VDJ recombination model fitted to out-of-frame rearrangements, and checked the results against IGoR. In a later analysis, TCR-TCR, TCR-HLA and TCR-CMV co-occurrence was scored with hypergeometric tests, and a repertoire-size bias correction was applied to TCR pairs. In a later analysis, false discovery rates were estimated by permuting HLA or CMV assignments 20 times. A later analysis grouped co-occurring TCRs with DBSCAN, adding TCRdist sequence similarity when clustering within HLA-allele-positive subsets. Repertoires with fewer than 30,000 or more than 120,000 public chains, plus five repertoires with anomalous nucleotide sharing, were excluded from co-occurrence clustering. TCRdb stores this immuneACCESS table with in-frame sequences only. Part of the clones is absent; in the studies checked, under half of the shortfall reflects unresolved V genes, and no reason is known for the rest. The V and J calls and the clone size are those of that table, but D and trimming were determined from the DNA. Across this sample there are fewer than 120,000 clones, with around 76% seen only once. Around 15% of the sample is held by the ten biggest clonotypes.

In total, about 650 healthy bone marrow donors made up the cohort. At the time of sampling, all cohort members were nominally healthy, though unrecorded immune exposures were likely present. The donor tested CMV seropositive, placing the donor among the roughly 300 seropositive members of the cohort. Each donor provided a peripheral blood sample, and peripheral blood mononuclear cells were used for TCR beta sequencing. Genomic DNA was extracted from the blood cell samples with the Qiagen DNeasy Blood Extraction Kit. The germline V gene sets CDR1 to MGHRA and CDR2 to YSYEKL. From the cysteine through the phenylalanine, the CDR3 covers 15 amino acids. Only the CDR3 portion is preserved as DNA: 45 bases, with reading frame beginning at the first base. V sheds 5 bases and J sheds 5 bases, leaving 18 bases between their ends.

Sequenced: PBMCs. The sequence came from a man aged 25-40 years in good health and CMV-seropositive. The chain was built from TRBV4-1 and TRBJ1-2; no confident D gene assignment can be made. The nucleotide sequence is TGCGCCAGCAGCGACTTACGGGGTTTCAGTTATGGCTACACCTTC. The resulting protein is CASSDLRGFSYGYTF.